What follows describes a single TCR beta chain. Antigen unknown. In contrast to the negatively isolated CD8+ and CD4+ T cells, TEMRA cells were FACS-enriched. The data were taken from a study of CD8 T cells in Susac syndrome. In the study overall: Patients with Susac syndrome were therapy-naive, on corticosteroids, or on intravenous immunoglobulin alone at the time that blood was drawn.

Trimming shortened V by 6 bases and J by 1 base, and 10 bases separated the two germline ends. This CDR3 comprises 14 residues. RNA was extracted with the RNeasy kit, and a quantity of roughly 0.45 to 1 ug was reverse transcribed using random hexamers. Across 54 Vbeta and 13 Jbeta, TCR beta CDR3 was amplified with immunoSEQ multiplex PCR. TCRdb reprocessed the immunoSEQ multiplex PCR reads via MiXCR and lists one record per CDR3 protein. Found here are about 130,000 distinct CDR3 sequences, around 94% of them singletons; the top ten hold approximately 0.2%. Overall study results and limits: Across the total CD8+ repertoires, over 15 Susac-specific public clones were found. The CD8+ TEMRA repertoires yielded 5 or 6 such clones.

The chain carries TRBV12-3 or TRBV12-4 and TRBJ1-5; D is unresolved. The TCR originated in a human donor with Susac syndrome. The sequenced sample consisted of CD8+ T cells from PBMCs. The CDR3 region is CASRDGGSNQPQHF. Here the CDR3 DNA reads TGTGCCAGCAGGGACGGAGGCAGCAATCAGCCCCAGCATTTT.